A single sample gave rise to the 2 T cell receptor beta chains below, sequenced in a study of cytomegalovirus exposure and HLA in healthy donors. TCRdb keeps only in-frame clones here, not all; method: immunoSEQ multiplex PCR. There are tens of thousands of clones in the sample; roughly 84% occur only once, and about 12% lies in the top ten. Material: PBMCs. These receptors all stem from a woman under 30 in good health and CMV-seropositive.

The chain employs TRBV4-3 and TRBJ2-7; TRBD1 matches at 11 bases. The J segment lost 1 base and the V segment lost 2 bases, leaving 13 bases of the junction unmatched. The CDR3 has 19 amino acids. Germline CDR1 reads LGHNA; CDR2 reads YSLEER. CDR3 in DNA: TGCGCCAGCAGCCAACGGATTCGGGACAGGGGGACCCCGTCCTACGAGCAGTACTTC. Translating it yields CASSQRIRDRGTPSYEQYF.

This clone was recorded once. The chain recombines TRBV2 with TRBJ1-2; 7 positions match TRBD1. Germline V gene lookup returns CDR1 SNHLY and CDR2 FYNNEI. The CDR3 spans 14 residues. Losses at the gene ends were 9 bases for V and 1 base for J; bases not matched to a gene: 8. The CDR3 protein is CARVQGDVNYGYTF. The CDR3 coding sequence is TGTGCCAGAGTTCAGGGGGATGTTAACTATGGCTACACCTTC.